Listed here is a single TCR beta chain. The data derive from a study of blood T cell repertoires in COVID-19. Here immunoSEQ multiplex PCR was the method, and the copy in TCRdb shows in-frame clones only, minus some. The sample consists of 250,000 or so clones, around 89% of them appearing once. Germline V gene data show CDR1 as LGHDT and CDR2 as YNNKEL (reference sequence). J lost 0 bases, V lost 0 bases, and 4 bases had no gene match. CDR3 length equals 18 residues. This receptor was obtained from a woman between 35 and 50 years old with acute COVID-19. Specimen: PBMCs or T cells enriched from blood (not recorded which). The chain carries TRBV3-1 (or the pseudogene TRBV3-2) and TRBJ2-2, with 10 nucleotides matching TRBD2. The DNA of the CDR3 is TGTGCCAGCAGCCAAGATCTGACTAGCGGGTCGAACACCGGGGAGCTGTTTTTT. Its translation is CASSQDLTSGSNTGELFF.